These T cell receptor beta chains were read from a single sample in a study of shared clonotypes between healthy human individuals. Using immunoSEQ multiplex PCR, the repertoire was profiled, and TCRdb retains in-frame clones only, with some absent. The data contain more than 550,000 clones, 90% of them singletons. Material: memory CD8+ T cells from PBMCs. Every receptor here comes from a man between 18 and 35 years old in good health. Some clones in this sample may be carry-over from other donors' samples. Each CDR3 is given with its conserved first and last residue. The D gene is left open where the match is weak. The size field is filled for only some rows; it gives once, few, many or a size class.

TRBJ2-3	TRBV28	TRBD2	-	CASRPPPSGSSYTQYF
TRBJ2-1	TRBV7-2	-	once	CASSMAGQKYNEQFF
TRBJ2-1	TRBV7-9	-	-	CASSRDQKYTAGKQFF
TRBJ1-3	TRBV18	TRBD1	-	CASSPWGQGLEGNTIYF
TRBJ2-3	TRBV6-5	-	-	CASSYSVGEVSDTQYF
TRBJ1-3	TRBV7-6	-	-	CASSLGIGSDRRGNTIYF
TRBJ1-1	TRBV6-5	-	once	CASSYSGDSTEAFF
TRBJ2-7	TRBV7-3	-	once	CASSHTEQYF
TRBJ1-1	TRBV7-3	-	-	CASSLLGAPEAFF
TRBJ2-2	TRBV28	TRBD2	-	CASSPRTSAGELFF
TRBJ1-2	TRBV7-3	TRBD1	-	CASSSRDRGGYTF
TRBJ2-7	TRBV5-5	-	-	CASSFIQGSYEQYF
TRBJ2-2	TRBV4-3	TRBD2	-	CASSQEGLAGGPAGELFF
TRBJ1-1	TRBV30	-	-	CAWIKPRPHKAATEAFF
TRBJ1-5	TRBV19	-	-	CASSIGGQPQHF
TRBJ2-1	TRBV7-9	-	-	CASSIMAEQFF
TRBJ2-7	TRBV14	-	-	CASSPKEPYEQYF
TRBJ1-2	TRBV20-1	-	-	CSARITGGYTF
TRBJ1-1	TRBV28	-	-	CASSLYPEKEAFF
TRBJ2-3	TRBV2	-	-	CASSDGRDWTDTQYF
TRBJ1-4	TRBV5-1	-	-	CASSLDPGTINEKLFF
TRBJ2-7	TRBV7-9	TRBD2	-	CASSPRGDEQYF
TRBJ1-3	TRBV7-9	-	-	CASSWVSIGNTIYF
TRBJ2-7	TRBV6-1	-	-	CASSARLTSPYEQYF
TRBJ2-2	TRBV7-2	TRBD1	-	CASSLGARGLDTGELFF
TRBJ2-1	TRBV7-9	TRBD2	-	CASSFPSGTYNEQFF
TRBJ2-7	TRBV11-3	-	-	CASSLPGGEQYF
TRBJ1-1	TRBV4-1	-	-	CASSQDSTLNTEAFF
TRBJ2-7	TRBV6-1	-	-	CASSEGGPRNYEQYF
TRBJ1-5	TRBV29-1	TRBD1	few	CSVRQGQYQPQHF
TRBJ2-1	TRBV28	-	-	CASSHSPSVPYNEQFF
TRBJ1-5	TRBV27	-	few	CASSPMGQPQHF
TRBJ1-1	TRBV7-9	-	many	CASSLVGGRSELNTEAFF
TRBJ1-3	TRBV7-9	-	-	CASSSFSGNTIYF
TRBJ1-1	TRBV27	TRBD1	few	CASNIVQGAGTEAFF
TRBJ2-1	TRBV14	TRBD2	once	CASSQQIAGYNEQFF
TRBJ1-1	TRBV5-4	-	-	CASSLYYSEAFF
TRBJ2-1	TRBV7-6	TRBD2	-	CASSRTSGSYNEQFF
TRBJ1-2	TRBV19	-	-	CASSQGEGYTF
TRBJ2-2	TRBV18	-	-	CASSPTGVTGELFF
TRBJ2-5	TRBV28	-	-	CASTLVIGETQYF
TRBJ2-7	TRBV5-1	-	-	CASSSGRASYEQYF
TRBJ2-5	TRBV11-2	TRBD1	-	CASSPGTGDHKGAQYF
TRBJ2-2	TRBV28	-	-	CASSLVDVWQAGELFF
TRBJ2-7	TRBV7-9	-	-	CASRPAGGQGYYEQYF
TRBJ1-6	TRBV27	-	-	CASTKFNRYNSPLHF
TRBJ1-2	TRBV19	-	-	CASTPDRAGVYGYTF
TRBJ2-1	TRBV28	TRBD2	-	CASTDHKWGLPPNEQFF
-	TRBV25-1	TRBD1	-	CASSEFGSRTGVHEQYF
TRBJ2-7	TRBV19	-	-	CASSTSTYYEQYF
TRBJ1-5	TRBV19	TRBD1	-	CASSTLEGARGNQPQHF
TRBJ1-2	TRBV5-4	TRBD1	-	CASRRDRFGFGYTF
TRBJ2-7	TRBV5-1	TRBD2	-	CASSVDRSSGRAGEQYF
TRBJ2-7	TRBV27	-	-	CASKPGGVYEQYF